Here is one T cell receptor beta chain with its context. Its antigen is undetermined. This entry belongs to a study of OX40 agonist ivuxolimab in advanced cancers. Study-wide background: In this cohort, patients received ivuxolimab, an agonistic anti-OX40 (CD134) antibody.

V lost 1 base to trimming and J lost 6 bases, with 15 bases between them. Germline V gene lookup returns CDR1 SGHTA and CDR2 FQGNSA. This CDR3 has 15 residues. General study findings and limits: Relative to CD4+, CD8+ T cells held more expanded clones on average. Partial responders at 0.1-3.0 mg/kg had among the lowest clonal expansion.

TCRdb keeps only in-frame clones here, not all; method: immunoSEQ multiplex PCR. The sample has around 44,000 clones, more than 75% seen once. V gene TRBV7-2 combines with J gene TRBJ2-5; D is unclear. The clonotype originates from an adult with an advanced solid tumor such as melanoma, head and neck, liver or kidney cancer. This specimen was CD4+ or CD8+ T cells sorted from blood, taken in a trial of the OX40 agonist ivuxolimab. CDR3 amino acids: CASSLEVWGRKTQYF. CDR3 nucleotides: TGTGCCAGCAGCTTAGAAGTTTGGGGTAGGAAGACCCAGTACTTC.